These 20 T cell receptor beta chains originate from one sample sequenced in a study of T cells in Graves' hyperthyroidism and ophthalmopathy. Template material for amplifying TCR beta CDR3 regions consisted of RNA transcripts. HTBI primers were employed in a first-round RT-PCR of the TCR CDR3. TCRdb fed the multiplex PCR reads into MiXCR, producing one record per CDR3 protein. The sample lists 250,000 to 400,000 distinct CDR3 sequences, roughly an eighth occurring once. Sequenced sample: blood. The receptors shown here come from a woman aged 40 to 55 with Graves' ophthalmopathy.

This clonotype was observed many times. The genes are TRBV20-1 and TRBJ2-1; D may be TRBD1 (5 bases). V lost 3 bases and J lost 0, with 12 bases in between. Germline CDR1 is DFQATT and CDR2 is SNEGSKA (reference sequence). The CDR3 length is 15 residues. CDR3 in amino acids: CSASGASSSYNEQFF. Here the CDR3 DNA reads TGCAGTGCTAGTGGGGCCTCGAGCTCCTACAATGAGCAGTTCTTC.

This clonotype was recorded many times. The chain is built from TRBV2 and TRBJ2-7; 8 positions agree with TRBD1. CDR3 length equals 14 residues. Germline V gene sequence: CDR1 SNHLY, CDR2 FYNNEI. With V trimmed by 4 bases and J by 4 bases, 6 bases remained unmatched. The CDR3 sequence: CASSGGQGQYEQYF. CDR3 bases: TGTGCCAGCAGTGGCGGACAGGGCCAATACGAGCAGTACTTC.

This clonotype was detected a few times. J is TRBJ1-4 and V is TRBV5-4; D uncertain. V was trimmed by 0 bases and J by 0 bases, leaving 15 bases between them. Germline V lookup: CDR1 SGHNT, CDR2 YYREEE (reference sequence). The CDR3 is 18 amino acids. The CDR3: CASSLAPQSGTTNEKLFF. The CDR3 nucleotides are TGTGCCAGCAGCTTGGCCCCCCAGAGCGGGACAACTAATGAAAAACTGTTTTTT.

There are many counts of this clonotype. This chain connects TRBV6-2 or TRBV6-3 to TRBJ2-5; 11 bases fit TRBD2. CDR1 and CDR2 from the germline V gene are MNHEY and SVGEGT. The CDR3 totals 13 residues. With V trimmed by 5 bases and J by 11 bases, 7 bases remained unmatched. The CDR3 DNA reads TGTGCCAGCAGTCAGACTAGCGGGATTCGTCAGTACTTC. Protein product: CASSQTSGIRQYF.

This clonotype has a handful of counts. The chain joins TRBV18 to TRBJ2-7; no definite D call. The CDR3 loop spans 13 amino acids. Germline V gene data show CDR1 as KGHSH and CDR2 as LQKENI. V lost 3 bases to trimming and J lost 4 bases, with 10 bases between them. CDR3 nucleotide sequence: TGTGCCAGCTCACCTATGGACGGGTACGAGCAGTACTTC. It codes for CASSPMDGYEQYF. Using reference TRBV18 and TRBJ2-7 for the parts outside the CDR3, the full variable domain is NAGVMQNPRHLVRRRGQEARLRCSPMKGHSHVYWYRQLPEEGLKFMVYLQKENIIDESGMPKERFSAEFPKEGPSILRIQQVVRGDSAAYFCASSPMDGYEQYFGPGTRLTVT.

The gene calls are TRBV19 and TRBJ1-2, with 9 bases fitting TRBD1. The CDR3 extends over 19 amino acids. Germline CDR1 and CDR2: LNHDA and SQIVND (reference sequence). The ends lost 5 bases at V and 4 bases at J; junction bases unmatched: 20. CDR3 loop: CASSFPERTQGANLYGYTF. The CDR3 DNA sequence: TGTGCCAGTAGTTTCCCCGAAAGAACACAGGGGGCGAACCTCTATGGCTACACCTTC.

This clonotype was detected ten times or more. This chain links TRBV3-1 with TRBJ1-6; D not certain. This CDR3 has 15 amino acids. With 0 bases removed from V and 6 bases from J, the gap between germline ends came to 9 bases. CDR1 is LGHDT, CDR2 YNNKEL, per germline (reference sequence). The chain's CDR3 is CASSQDRAGNSPLHF. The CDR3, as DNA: TGTGCCAGCAGCCAAGATAGGGCGGGTAATTCACCCCTCCACTTT.

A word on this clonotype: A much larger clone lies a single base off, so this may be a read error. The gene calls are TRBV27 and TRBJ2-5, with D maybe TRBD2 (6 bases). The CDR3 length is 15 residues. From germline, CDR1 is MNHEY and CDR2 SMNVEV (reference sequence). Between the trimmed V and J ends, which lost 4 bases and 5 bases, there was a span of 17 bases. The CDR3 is CASSSGSGVWETQYF. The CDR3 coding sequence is TGTGCCAGCAGTTCGGGTAGCGGAGTATGGGAGACCCAGTACTTC.

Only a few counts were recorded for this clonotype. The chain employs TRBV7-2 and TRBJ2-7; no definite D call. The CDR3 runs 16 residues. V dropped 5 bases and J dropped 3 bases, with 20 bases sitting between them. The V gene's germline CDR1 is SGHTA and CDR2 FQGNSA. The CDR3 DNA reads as TGTGCCAGCAGCCGTCTTCCGGGCCAAACGGGCTACGAGCAGTACTTC. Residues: CASSRLPGQTGYEQYF.

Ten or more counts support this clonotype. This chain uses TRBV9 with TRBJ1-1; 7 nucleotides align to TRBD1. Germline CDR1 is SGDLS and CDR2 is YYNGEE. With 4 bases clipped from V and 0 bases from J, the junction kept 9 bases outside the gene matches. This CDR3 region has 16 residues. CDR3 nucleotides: TGTGCCAGCAGCCCCCGACAGGGCCTTATGAACACTGAAGCTTTCTTT. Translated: CASSPRQGLMNTEAFF. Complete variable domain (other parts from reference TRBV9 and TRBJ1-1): DSGVTQTPKHLITATGQRVTLRCSPRSGDLSVYWYQQSLDQGLQFLIQYYNGEERAKGNILERFSAQQFPDLHSELNLSSLELGDSALYFCASSPRQGLMNTEAFFGQGTRLTVV.

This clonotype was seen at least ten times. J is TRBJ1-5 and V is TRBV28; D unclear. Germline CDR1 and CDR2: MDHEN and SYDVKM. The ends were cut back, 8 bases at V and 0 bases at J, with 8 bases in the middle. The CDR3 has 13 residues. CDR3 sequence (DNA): TGTGCCAGCGGCCAATATAGCAATCAGCCCCAGCATTTT. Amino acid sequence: CASGQYSNQPQHF. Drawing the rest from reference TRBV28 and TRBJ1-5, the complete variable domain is DVKVTQSSRYLVKRTGEKVFLECVQDMDHENMFWYRQDPGLGLRLIYFSYDVKMKEKGDIPEGYSVSREKKERFSLILESASTNQTSMYLCASGQYSNQPQHFGDGTRLSIL.

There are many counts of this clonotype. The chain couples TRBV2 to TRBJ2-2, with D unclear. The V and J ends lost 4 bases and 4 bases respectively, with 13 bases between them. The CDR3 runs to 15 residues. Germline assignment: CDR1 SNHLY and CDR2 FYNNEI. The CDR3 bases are TGTGCCAGCAGTGTGAATCCCGGACGCACCGGGGAGCTGTTTTTT. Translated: CASSVNPGRTGELFF.

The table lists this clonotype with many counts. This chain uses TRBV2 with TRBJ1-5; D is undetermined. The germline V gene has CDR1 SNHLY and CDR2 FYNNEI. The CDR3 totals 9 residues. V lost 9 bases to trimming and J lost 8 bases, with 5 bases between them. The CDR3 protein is CASQEPQHF. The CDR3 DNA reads TGTGCCAGTCAGGAGCCCCAGCATTTT. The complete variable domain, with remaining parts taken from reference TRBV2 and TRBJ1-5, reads EPEVTQTPSHQVTQMGQEVILRCVPISNHLYFYWYRQILGQKVEFLVSFYNNEISEKSEIFDDQFSVERPDGSNFTLKIRSTKLEDSAMYFCASQEPQHFGDGTRLSIL.

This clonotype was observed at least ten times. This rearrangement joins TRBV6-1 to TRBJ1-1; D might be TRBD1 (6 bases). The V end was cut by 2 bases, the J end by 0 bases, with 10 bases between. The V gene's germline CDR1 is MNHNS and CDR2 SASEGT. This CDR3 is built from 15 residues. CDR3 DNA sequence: TGTGCCAGCAGTGAATCGGGACATATGAACACTGAAGCTTTCTTT. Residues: CASSESGHMNTEAFF.

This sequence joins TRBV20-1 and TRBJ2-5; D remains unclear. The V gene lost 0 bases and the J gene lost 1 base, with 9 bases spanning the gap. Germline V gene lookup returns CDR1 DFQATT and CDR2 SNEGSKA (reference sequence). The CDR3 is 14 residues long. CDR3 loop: CSARDPQAQETQYF. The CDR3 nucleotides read TGCAGTGCTAGAGATCCCCAGGCCCAAGAGACCCAGTACTTC.

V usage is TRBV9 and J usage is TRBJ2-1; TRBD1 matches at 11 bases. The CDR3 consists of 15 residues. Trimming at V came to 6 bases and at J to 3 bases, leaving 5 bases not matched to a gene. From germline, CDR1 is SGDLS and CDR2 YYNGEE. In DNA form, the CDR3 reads TGTGCCAGCAACAGGGGGACAGGGGGCTACAATGAGCAGTTCTTC. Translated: CASNRGTGGYNEQFF.

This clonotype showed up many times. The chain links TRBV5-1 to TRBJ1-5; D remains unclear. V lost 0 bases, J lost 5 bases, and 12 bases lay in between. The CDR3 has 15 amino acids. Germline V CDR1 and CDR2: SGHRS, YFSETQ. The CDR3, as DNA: TGCGCCAGCAGCTTGGAAGGACGGATGGATCAGCCCCAGCATTTT. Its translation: CASSLEGRMDQPQHF.

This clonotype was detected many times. The CDR3 nucleotides are TGTGCCAGCAGCTTAGGACGTGGTGGCAGAGGGAGGAACACTGAAGCTTTCTTT. Translating it yields CASSLGRGGRGRNTEAFF. The V gene is TRBV7-8, the J gene TRBJ1-1; D gene ambiguous. This CDR3 is 18 amino acids long. The ends were cut back, 1 base at V and 1 base at J, with 19 bases in the middle. Germline CDR1 and CDR2: SGHVS and FQNEAQ.

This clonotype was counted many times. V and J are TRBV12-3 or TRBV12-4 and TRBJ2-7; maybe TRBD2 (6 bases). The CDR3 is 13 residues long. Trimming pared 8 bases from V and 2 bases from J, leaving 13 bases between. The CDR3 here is CASGDGGPYEQYF. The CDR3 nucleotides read TGTGCCAGCGGGGACGGGGGACCCTACGAGCAGTACTTC.

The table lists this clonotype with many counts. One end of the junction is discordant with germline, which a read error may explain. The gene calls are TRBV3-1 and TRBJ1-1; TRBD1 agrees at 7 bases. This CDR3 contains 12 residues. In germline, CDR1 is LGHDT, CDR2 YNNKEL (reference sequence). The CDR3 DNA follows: TGTGCCAGCAGTCAAGGGGGCAGGGGAGCTTTCTTT. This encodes CASSQGGRGAFF.